Below, one T cell receptor beta chain is given with its context. Its antigen is as yet unknown. This specimen belongs to a study of OX40 agonist ivuxolimab in advanced cancers. General observations from the study: Not determined was the antigen specificity of the expanded peripheral T cells. Low clonal expansion, among the lowest seen, marked partial responders at 0.1-3.0 mg/kg.

CDR3 length: 11 amino acids. The V end lost 5 bases, the J end lost 10 bases, and 11 bases lay between the germline ends. Germline assignment: CDR1 MNHNS and CDR2 SASEGT. The assay was immunoSEQ multiplex PCR, and TCRdb's table has in-frame clones only and misses some. The sample has 70,000 or so clones; more than 70% are singletons. Prior autoimmune disease or systemic immunosuppression barred patients. This TCR was sampled from an adult with an advanced solid tumor such as melanoma, head and neck, liver or kidney cancer. The chain joins TRBV6-1 to TRBJ1-1, with D uncertain. Material: CD4+ or CD8+ T cells sorted from blood, obtained in a trial of the OX40 agonist ivuxolimab. The DNA of the CDR3 is TGTGCCAGCAGTCCCCCGGGCGTAGCTTTCTTT. Translated, it gives CASSPPGVAFF.